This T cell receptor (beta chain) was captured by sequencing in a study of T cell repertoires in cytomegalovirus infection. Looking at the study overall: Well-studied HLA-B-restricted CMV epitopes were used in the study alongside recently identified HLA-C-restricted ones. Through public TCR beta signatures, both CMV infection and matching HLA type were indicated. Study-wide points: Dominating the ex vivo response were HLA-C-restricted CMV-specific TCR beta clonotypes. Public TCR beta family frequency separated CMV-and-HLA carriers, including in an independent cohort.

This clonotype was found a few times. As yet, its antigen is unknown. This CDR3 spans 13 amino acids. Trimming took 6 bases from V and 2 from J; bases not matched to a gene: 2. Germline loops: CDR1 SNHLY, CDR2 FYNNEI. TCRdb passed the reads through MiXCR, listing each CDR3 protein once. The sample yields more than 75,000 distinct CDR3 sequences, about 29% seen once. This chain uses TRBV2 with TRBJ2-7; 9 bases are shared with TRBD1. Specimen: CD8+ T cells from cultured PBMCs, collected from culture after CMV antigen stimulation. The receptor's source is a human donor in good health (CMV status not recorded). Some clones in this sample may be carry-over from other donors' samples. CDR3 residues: CASRGTGTYEQYF. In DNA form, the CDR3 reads TGTGCCAGCAGGGGGACAGGGACCTACGAGCAGTACTTC.